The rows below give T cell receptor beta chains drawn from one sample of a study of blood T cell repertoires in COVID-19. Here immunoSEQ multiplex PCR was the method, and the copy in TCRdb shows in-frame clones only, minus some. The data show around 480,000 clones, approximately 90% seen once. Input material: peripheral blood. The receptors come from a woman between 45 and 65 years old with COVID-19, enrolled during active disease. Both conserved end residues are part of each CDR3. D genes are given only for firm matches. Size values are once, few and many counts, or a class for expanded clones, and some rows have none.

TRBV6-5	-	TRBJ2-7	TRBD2	CASSSFRGGSSYEQYF	TGTGCCAGCAGTTCTTTTCGGGGGGGGAGCTCCTACGAGCAGTACTTC
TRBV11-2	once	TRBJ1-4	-	CASSSRAENEKLFF	TGTGCCAGCAGCTCCAGGGCCGAAAATGAAAAACTGTTTTTT
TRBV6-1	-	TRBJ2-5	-	CASSEGPITGETQYF	TGTGCCAGCAGTGAAGGCCCGATCACGGGAGAGACCCAGTACTTC
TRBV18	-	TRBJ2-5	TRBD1	CASSPIGTGRETQYF	TGTGCCAGCTCACCAATCGGGACAGGGAGAGAGACCCAGTACTTC
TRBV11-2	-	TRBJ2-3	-	CASSLDRDTQYF	TGTGCCAGCAGCTTAGATAGAGATACGCAGTATTTT
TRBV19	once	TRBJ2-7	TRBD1	CASSYTLDRDYEQYF	TGTGCCAGTAGTTATACCCTGGACAGGGACTACGAGCAGTACTTC
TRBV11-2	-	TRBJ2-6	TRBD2	CASSYTGGTGANVLTF	TGTGCCAGCAGCTATACGGGGGGGACTGGGGCCAACGTCCTGACTTTC
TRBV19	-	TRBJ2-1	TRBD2	CASSIGLAGALMEQFF	TGTGCCAGTAGTATTGGACTAGCGGGGGCCCTTATGGAGCAGTTCTTC
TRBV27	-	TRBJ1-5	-	CASSLLGAEGQPQHF	TGTGCCAGCAGTTTATTGGGGGCCGAGGGCCAGCCCCAGCATTTT
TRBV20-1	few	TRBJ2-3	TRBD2	CSASREGTGAFLTDTQYF	TGCAGTGCTAGTAGGGAGGGGACCGGGGCCTTCCTCACAGATACGCAGTATTTT
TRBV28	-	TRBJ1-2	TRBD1	CASSLSYRGAHSGYTF	TGTGCCAGCAGTCTCAGTTACAGGGGGGCTCACTCTGGCTACACCTTC
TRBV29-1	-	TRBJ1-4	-	CSVVGRGGIKLFF	TGCAGCGTTGTTGGCAGGGGCGGAATAAAACTGTTTTTT
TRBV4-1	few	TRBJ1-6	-	CASSQDFRQGSPLHF	TGCGCCAGCAGCCAAGATTTTAGGCAGGGTTCACCCCTCCACTTT
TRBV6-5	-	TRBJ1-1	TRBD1	CASSNRGTEAFF	TGTGCCAGCAGCAACAGGGGGACTGAAGCTTTCTTT
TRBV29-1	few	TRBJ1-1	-	CSAGHQNTEAFF	TGCAGCGCAGGACACCAGAACACTGAAGCTTTCTTT
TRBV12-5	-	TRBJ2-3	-	CASGDPRGRRTDTQYF	TGTGCTAGTGGTGATCCCCGTGGGAGGCGCACAGATACGCAGTATTTT
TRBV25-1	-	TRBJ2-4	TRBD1	CASSDSRQGVNIQYF	TGTGCCAGCAGTGACTCTCGACAGGGTGTAAACATTCAGTACTTC
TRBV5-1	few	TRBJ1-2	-	CASTGHSANYGYTF	TGCGCCAGCACTGGACACTCAGCTAACTATGGCTACACCTTC